Sequencing of this T cell receptor beta chain was carried out in a study of shared clonotypes between healthy human individuals (TCRdb year 2020). About the full investigation: The cohort included three men and a couple of women between 18 and 49 years of age. To increase sequencing depth and limit assay-specific biases, different laboratories used diverse techniques to prepare libraries and sequence TCR repertoires. For each donor, CD4 naive and CD4 memory were each given three plates, CD8 naive was given two plates, and CD8 memory was given one plate. Blood TCR repertoires of four to six healthy adults were deeply sequenced to estimate repertoire size and the extent of clonotype sharing between individuals. Leukapheresis yielded between about 0.94 and 8.9 billion PBMCs per donor. General conclusions and limits of the study: The genetic and exposure-history diversity represented was limited by the small number of donors. Compared with non-shared clonotypes, the clonotypes found in all four sorted-subset donors had higher generation probabilities. Naive subsets generally had larger estimated clonotype richness than memory subsets did. Sampling was limited to blood, and TCR repertoires in tissue likely differ from TCR repertoires in blood. Even with the large sequencing depth, rarefaction of the sorted-subset datasets indicated that sequencing was incomplete. About 5% of naive CD4, around 4% of naive CD8, about 2.5% of memory CD4, and approximately 0.39% of memory CD8 clonotypes were shared across four donors. Pairwise subsampling led to the expectation that sequencing depth would affect the degree of clonotype sharing among donors.

TCR CDR3 regions were amplified from genomic DNA by multiplex PCR using the deep immunoSEQ assay. Extracted genomic DNA from each cell subset was spread evenly across all wells of several immunoSEQ 96-well plates, with each plate serving as a replicate. For sorted subsets, roughly 200 ng of genomic DNA, equivalent to around 31,000 T cell genomes, went into each replicate PCR. Purified libraries were quantified with a Qubit 3.0 fluorometer, sized on a Bioanalyzer 2100, and re-quantified with the KAPA Library Quantification kit. Every immunoSEQ 96-well plate was sequenced on a separate single-read 150-cycle Illumina NextSeq 550 flow cell. In the original analysis: Because only junctional sequences without quality scores were contained in the immunoSEQ output, filtering matching that applied to full-length reads could not be performed. To assign V/J genes and CDR3, sequences were annotated against IMGT germline references using PyIR, a Python wrapper for IgBLAST v1.9. Any read was removed if the V/J assignment was weak (E-value above 1e-6), the CDR3 was missing, or the read contained stop codons, out-of-frame junctions, or ambiguous translated residues. V3J clonotypes were defined by identical inferred V gene, J gene, and CDR3 amino acid sequence. Percentage overlap between repertoires was calculated by dividing the number of shared unique clonotypes by the size of the smaller repertoire. Repertoire richness was assessed with RTK rarefaction, the Chao1 estimator, and Recon v2.1 estimates of unobserved clonotypes. For all TCRbeta clonotypes obtained by the gDNA method from four donors, generation probabilities were computed with OLGA. TCRdb obtained this table from immuneACCESS and retained in-frame rearrangements with V and J assigned. These tables miss some clones; where compared with another copy, unresolved V genes account for less than half of the shortfall, and the remainder is unexplained. That table furnishes V, J and clone size, whereas the DNA furnished D and trimming. Present in this sample are over 2 million clones, 95% of which were seen just once. The ten largest account for under 0.15% of the sample.

Healthy HIV-negative adults with no recently reported acute infections or vaccinations were included as donors. Every donor was a Caucasian adult residing in Nashville, Tennessee, USA. CD4+ T cells were enriched through magnetic negative selection, after which naive cells were positively selected on CD45RA and the remaining negative fraction served as the memory subset. Blood was collected by leukapheresis, and PBMCs were isolated by Ficoll-Histopaque density gradient centrifugation and then cryopreserved in liquid nitrogen vapor phase. Purity and quantity of every magnetically sorted T cell population were checked by analytical flow cytometry. From each sorted fraction, genomic DNA was isolated and quantified by UV absorbance on a Nanodrop 2000c. This clone has only one observation. Which antigen it targets is not known. Qualities for individual bases were not recorded, and no much larger clone is one base off.

Reading the germline V gene gives CDR1 SGHAT and CDR2 FQNNGV. Between the V and J ends, shortened by 3 bases and 2 bases respectively, the junction contains 14 bases. From cysteine to phenylalanine, the CDR3 is 17 amino acids long. The retained sequence is limited to the CDR3, 51 bases, with the frame set at the first base. The receptor was isolated from a man aged 18 to 29 in good health. The chain joins TRBV11-2 to TRBJ2-6; matching of 5 bases hints at TRBD2 as the D gene. The sequenced sample consisted of naive CD4+ T cells sorted from blood. The sample's cell subset or site, from its label and the paper: CD45RA+ positively selected. The DNA sequence reads TGTGCCAGCAGCTTGAGGTCCAGGACTCCTGGGGCCAACGTCCTGACTTTC. Its coded protein is CASSLRSRTPGANVLTF.